This T cell receptor beta chain appears in the sequencing data of a study of T cells in Graves' hyperthyroidism and ophthalmopathy. Germline lookup yields CDR1 MNHEY and CDR2 SMNVEV (reference sequence). The J segment lost 3 bases and the V segment lost 3 bases, leaving 7 bases of the junction unmatched. The CDR3 runs 18 residues. Researchers amplified the TCR beta CDR3 regions from RNA transcripts. First-round RT-PCR of the TCR CDR3 relied on the HTBI primer set. TCRdb re-analysed the multiplex PCR reads in MiXCR, keeping a single row per CDR3 protein. The table includes about 420,000 distinct CDR3 sequences, approximately 14% detected once. This clonotype was seen at least ten times. When ophthalmopathy did not progress within 18 months, Graves' hyperthyroidism was considered stable. Newly diagnosed hyperthyroidism patients aged 18 to 65 years had disease lasting under 2 months.

The TCR comes from a woman younger than 35 with Graves' hyperthyroidism. The specimen was blood. J is TRBJ2-1 and V is TRBV27; TRBD2 matches at 14 bases. The CDR3 region is CASSFGTSGRPVYNEQFF. The CDR3 DNA reads TGTGCCAGCAGTTTTGGGACTAGCGGGAGACCGGTCTACAATGAGCAGTTCTTC.